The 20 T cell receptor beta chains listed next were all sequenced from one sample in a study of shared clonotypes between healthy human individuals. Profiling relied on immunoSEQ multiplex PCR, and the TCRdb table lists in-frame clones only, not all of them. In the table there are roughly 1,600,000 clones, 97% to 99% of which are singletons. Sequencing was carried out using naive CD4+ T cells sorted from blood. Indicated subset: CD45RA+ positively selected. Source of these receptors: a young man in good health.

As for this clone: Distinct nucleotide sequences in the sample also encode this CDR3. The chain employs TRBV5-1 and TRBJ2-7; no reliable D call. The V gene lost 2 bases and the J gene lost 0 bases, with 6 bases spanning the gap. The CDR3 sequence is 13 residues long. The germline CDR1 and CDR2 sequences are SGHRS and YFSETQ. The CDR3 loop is CASSFGSSYEQYF. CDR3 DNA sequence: TGCGCCAGCAGCTTCGGCAGCTCCTACGAGCAGTACTTC. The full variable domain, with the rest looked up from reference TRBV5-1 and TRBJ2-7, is KAGVTQTPRYLIKTRGQQVTLSCSPISGHRSVSWYQQTPGQGLQFLFEYFSETQRNKGNFPGRFSGRQFSNSRSEMNVSTLELGDSALYLCASSFGSSYEQYFGPGTRLTVT.

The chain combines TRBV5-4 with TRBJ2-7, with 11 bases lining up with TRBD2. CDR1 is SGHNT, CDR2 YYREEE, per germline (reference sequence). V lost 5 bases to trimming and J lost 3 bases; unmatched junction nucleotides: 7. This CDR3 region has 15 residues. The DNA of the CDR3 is TGTGCCAGCAGTTCTGGGACTAGCGGAAACTACGAGCAGTACTTC. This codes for CASSSGTSGNYEQYF.

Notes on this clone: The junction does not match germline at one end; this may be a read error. The CDR3 DNA is TGCGCCAGCAGGTTGGGACAGGGGTCAGATGAGCAGTTCTTC. This sequence encodes CASRLGQGSDEQFF. V and J are TRBV5-1 and TRBJ2-1; 10 positions agree with TRBD1. The CDR3 is 14 amino acids. Germline lookup yields CDR1 SGHRS and CDR2 YFSETQ.

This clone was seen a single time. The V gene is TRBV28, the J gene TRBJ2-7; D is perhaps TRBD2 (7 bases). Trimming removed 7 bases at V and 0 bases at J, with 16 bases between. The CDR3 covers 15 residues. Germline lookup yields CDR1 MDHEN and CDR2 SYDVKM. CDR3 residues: CASKEGGTGSYEQYF. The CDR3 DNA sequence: TGTGCCAGCAAAGAGGGGGGGACTGGCTCCTACGAGCAGTACTTC.

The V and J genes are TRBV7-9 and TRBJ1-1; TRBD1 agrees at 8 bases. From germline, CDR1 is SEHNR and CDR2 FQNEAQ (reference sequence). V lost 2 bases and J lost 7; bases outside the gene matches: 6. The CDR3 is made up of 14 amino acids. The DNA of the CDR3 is TGTGCCAGCAGCTTACAGGGGGCGCTTAGTGAAGCTTTCTTT. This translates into CASSLQGALSEAFF.

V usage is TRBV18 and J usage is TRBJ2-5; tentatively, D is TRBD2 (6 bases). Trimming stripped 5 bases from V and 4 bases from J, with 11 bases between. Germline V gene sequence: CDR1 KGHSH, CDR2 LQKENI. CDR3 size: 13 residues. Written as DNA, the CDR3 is TGTGCCAGCTCAGGAGGGTTGGGAGAGACCCAGTACTTC. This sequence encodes CASSGGLGETQYF. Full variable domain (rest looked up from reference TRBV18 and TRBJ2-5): NAGVMQNPRHLVRRRGQEARLRCSPMKGHSHVYWYRQLPEEGLKFMVYLQKENIIDESGMPKERFSAEFPKEGPSILRIQQVVRGDSAAYFCASSGGLGETQYFGPGTRLLVL.

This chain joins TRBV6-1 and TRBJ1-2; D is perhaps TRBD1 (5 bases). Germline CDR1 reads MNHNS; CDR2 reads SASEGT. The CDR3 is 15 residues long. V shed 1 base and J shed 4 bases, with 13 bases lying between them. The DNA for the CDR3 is TGTGCCAGCAGTGAAGGGTGGGGCAAAGGCTATGGCTACACCTTC. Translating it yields CASSEGWGKGYGYTF.

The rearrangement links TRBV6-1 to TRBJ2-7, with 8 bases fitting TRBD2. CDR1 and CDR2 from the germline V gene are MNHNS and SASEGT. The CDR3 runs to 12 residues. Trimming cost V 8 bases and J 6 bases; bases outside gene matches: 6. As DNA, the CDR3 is TGTGCCAGCCGCGGGACTAGGGGCGAGCAGTACTTC. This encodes CASRGTRGEQYF.

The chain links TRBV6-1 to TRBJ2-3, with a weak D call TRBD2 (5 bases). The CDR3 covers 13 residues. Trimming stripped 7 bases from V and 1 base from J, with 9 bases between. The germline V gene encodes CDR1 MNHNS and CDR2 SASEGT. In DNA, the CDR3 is TGTGCCAGCACCCGGGATCGCACAGATACGCAGTATTTT. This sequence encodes CASTRDRTDTQYF.

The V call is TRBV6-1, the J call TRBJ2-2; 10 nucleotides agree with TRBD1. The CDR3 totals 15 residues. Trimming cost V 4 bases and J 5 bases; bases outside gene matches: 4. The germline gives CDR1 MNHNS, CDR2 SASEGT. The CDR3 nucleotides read TGTGCCAGCAGTGCCCCGGGACAGGGGACCGGGGAGCTGTTTTTT. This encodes CASSAPGQGTGELFF.

The CDR3 loop is CASSVTSGRVQYF. The CDR3 nucleotides read TGTGCCAGTAGTGTAACTAGCGGGAGGGTCCAGTATTTT. This rearrangement joins TRBV19 to TRBJ2-3, with TRBD2 matching over 13 bases. V lost 5 bases and J lost 12; bases outside the gene matches: 5. In germline, CDR1 is LNHDA, CDR2 SQIVND (reference sequence). The CDR3 is made up of 13 amino acids.

CDR3: CAISEQGTYEQYF. CDR3 sequence (DNA): TGTGCCATCAGTGAGCAAGGGACCTACGAGCAGTACTTC. The V gene is TRBV10-3, the J gene TRBJ2-7; no definite D call. The germline V gene encodes CDR1 ENHRY and CDR2 SYGVKD. With 2 bases removed from V and 2 bases from J, the gap between germline ends came to 7 bases. There are 13 residues in the CDR3.

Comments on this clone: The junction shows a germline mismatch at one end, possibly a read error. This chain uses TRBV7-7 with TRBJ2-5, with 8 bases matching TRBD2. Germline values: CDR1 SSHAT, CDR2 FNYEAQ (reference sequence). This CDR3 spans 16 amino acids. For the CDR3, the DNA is TGTGCTAGCAGCTCCCATCAGCGGGGGTTCCAAGAGACCCAGTACTTC. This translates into CASSSHQRGFQETQYF.

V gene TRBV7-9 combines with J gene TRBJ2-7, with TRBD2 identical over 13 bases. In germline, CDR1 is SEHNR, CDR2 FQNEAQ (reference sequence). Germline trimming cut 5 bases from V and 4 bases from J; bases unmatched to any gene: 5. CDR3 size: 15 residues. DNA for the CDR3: TGTGCCAGCAGCCCACTAGCGGGAGGGAATTACGAGCAGTACTTC. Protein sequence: CASSPLAGGNYEQYF.

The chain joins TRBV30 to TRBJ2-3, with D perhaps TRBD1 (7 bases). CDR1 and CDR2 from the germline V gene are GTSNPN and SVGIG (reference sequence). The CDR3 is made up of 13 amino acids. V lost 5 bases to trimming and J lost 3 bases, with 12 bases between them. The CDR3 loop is CAWGGTVTDTQYF. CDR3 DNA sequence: TGTGCCTGGGGGGGGACAGTGACAGATACGCAGTATTTT.

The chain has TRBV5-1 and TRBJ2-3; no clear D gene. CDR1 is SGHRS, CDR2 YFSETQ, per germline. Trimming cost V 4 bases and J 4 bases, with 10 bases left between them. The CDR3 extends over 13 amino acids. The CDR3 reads CASSDRVSDTQYF. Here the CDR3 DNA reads TGCGCCAGCAGCGACCGAGTATCAGATACGCAGTATTTT.

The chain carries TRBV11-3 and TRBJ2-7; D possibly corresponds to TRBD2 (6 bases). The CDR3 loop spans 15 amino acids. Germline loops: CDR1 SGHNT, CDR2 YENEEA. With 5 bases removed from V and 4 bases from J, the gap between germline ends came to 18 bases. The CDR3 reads CASSHGGPGEYEQYF. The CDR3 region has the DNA TGTGCCAGCAGCCACGGAGGGCCCGGTGAGTACGAGCAGTACTTC.

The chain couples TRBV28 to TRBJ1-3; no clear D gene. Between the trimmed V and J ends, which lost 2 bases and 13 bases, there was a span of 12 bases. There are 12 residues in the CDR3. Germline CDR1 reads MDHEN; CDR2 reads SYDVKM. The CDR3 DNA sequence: TGTGCCAGCAGTTTAGCCGCCGTCGGGATATATTTT. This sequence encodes CASSLAAVGIYF.

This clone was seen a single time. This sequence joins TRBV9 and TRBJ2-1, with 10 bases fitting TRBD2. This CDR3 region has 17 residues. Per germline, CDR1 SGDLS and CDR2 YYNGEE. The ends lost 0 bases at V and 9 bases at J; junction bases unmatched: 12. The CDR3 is CASSVGGLAGVKGEQFF. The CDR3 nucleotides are TGTGCCAGCAGCGTAGGGGGGCTAGCGGGAGTGAAAGGTGAGCAGTTCTTC.

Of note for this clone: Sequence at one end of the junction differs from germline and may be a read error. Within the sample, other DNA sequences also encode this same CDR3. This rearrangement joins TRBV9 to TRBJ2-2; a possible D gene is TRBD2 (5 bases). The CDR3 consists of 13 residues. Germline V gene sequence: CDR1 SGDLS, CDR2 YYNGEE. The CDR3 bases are TGTGCCAGTAGCGTGGGTTCGTCCGGGGAGCTGTTTTTT. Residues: CASSVGSSGELFF.